A single T cell receptor beta chain is shown here with its context. What it binds is not known. Germline CDR1 and CDR2: SQVTM and ANQGSEA. V lost 4 bases, J lost 0 bases, and 4 bases stayed unmatched. The CDR3 runs 14 residues. This entry is derived from a study of T cells in Graves' hyperthyroidism and ophthalmopathy. Study-wide results and limits: Ophthalmopathy was model-predicted a median around 6.7 months pre-onset. Clonotypes that were expanded in thyroid above 0.001 mostly appeared in blood too.

Stable Graves' hyperthyroidism meant no ophthalmopathy progression within 18 months. Patients with uncontrolled infections, other autoimmune diseases, pregnancy or lactation were excluded. RNA transcripts provided the source from which TCR beta CDR3 regions were amplified. Initially, a first-round RT-PCR of the TCR CDR3 employed the HTBI primer set. TCRdb used MiXCR to reprocess the multiplex PCR reads, holding one entry per CDR3 protein. This table has a few hundred thousand distinct CDR3 sequences, 46% appearing once. This sequence joins TRBV29-1 and TRBJ1-2; 8 nucleotides match TRBD1. The clonotype was recovered from a woman between 18 and 29 years old with Graves' hyperthyroidism. What was sequenced was peripheral blood or thyroid tissue (not recorded which). The CDR3 DNA follows: TGCAGCGTTGGCCTACAGGGGGCTAACTATGGCTACACCTTC. Encoded protein: CSVGLQGANYGYTF.